This T cell receptor beta chain is from a study of neurological immune-mediated disorders. General study findings and limits: Across subjects, expanded clones had no CDR3 amino acid sequences in common, pointing to private repertoires in all groups.

Unsorted libraries were generated from 2 million PBMCs held at -80 degrees C. With 10-nucleotide random UMIs included, cDNA was synthesized by 5'RACE. Sequencing runs each yielded over 160 million TCR-beta sequences from 15-18 subjects. In TCRdb, the 5' RACE reads were re-called with MiXCR into one record per CDR3 protein. Here the sample spans 75,000 to 85,000 distinct CDR3 sequences, roughly 17% being singletons. The CDR3 consists of 14 residues. Germline V CDR1 and CDR2: SGHRS, YFSETQ. Trimming took 2 bases from V and 5 from J, leaving 11 bases between them. This clonotype was observed at least ten times. Its antigen is as yet unknown.

The TCR comes from a woman in her thirties or forties in good health. The chain recombines TRBV5-1 with TRBJ2-1; D may be TRBD1 (5 bases). Sequencing used PBMCs. CDR3 sequence reads: CASSLRGVDNEQFF. The CDR3 nucleotides read TGCGCCAGCAGCTTAAGGGGTGTTGACAATGAGCAGTTCTTC.